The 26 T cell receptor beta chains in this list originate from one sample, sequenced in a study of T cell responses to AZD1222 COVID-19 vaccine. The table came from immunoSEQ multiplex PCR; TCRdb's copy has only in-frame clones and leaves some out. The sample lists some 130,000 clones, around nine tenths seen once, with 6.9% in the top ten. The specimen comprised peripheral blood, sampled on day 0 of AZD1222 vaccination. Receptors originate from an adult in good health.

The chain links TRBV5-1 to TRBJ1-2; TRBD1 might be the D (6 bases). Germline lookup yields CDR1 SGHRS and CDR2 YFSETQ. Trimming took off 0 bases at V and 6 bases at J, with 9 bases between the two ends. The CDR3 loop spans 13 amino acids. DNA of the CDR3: TGCGCCAGCAGCTTGGGGGGGACAAATGGCTACACCTTC. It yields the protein CASSLGGTNGYTF.

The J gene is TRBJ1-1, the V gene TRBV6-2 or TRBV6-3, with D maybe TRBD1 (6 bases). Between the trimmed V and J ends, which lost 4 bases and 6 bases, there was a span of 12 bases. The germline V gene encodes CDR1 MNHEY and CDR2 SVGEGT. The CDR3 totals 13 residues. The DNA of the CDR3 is TGTGCCAGCAGTTTCAGGGAGGGGGCTGAAGCTTTCTTT. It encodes CASSFREGAEAFF.

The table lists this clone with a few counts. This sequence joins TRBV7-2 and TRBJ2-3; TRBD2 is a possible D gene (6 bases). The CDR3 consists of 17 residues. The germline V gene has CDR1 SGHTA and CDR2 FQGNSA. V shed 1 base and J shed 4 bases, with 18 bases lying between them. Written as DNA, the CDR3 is TGTGCCAGCAGCTTAGTGGGAGGTCAGGGTGGCGCAGATACGCAGTATTTT. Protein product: CASSLVGGQGGADTQYF. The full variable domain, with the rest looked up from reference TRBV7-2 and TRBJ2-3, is GAGVSQSPSNKVTEKGKDVELRCDPISGHTALYWYRQSLGQGLEFLIYFQGNSAPDKSGLPSDRFSAERTGGSVSTLTIQRTQQEDSAVYLCASSLVGGQGGADTQYFGPGTRLTVL.

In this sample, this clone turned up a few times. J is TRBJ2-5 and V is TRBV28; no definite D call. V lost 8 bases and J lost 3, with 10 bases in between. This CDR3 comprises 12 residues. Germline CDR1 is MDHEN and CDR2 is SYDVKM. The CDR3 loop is CASGGREETQYF. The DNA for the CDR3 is TGTGCCAGCGGTGGACGAGAAGAGACCCAGTACTTC.

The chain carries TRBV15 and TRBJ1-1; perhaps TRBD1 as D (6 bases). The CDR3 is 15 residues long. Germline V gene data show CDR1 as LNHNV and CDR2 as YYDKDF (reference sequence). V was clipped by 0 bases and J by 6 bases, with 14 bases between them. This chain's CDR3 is CATSRDYWGAAEAFF. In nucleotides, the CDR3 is TGTGCCACCAGCAGAGATTATTGGGGGGCGGCTGAAGCTTTCTTT. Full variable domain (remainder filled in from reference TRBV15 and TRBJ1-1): DAMVIQNPRYQVTQFGKPVTLSCSQTLNHNVMYWYQQKSSQAPKLLFHYYDKDFNNEADTPDNFQSRRPNTSFCFLDIRSPGLGDTAMYLCATSRDYWGAAEAFFGQGTRLTVV.

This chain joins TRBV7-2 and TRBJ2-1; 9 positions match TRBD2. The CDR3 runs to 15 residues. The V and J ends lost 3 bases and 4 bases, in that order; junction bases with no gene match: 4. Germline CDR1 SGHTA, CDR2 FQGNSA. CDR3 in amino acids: CASSFASGGYNEQFF. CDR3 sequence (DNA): TGTGCCAGCAGCTTCGCCAGCGGGGGGTACAATGAGCAGTTCTTC.

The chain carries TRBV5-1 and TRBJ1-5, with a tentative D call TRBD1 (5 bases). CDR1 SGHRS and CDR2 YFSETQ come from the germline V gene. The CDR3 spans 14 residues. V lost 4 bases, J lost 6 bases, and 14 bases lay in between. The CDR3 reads CASSLQGRGQPQHF. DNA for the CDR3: TGCGCCAGCAGCCTCCAGGGTAGGGGTCAGCCCCAGCATTTT.

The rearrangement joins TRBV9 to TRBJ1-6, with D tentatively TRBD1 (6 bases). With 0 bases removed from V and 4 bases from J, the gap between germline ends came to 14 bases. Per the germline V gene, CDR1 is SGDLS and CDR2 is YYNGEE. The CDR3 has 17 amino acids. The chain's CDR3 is CASSVDPGASYNSPLHF. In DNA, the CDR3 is TGTGCCAGCAGCGTAGATCCGGGGGCATCATATAATTCACCCCTCCACTTT.

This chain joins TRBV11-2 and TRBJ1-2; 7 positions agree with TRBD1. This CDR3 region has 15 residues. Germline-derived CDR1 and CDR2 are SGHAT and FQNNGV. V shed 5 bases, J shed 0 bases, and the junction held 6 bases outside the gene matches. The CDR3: CASSREGATNYGYTF. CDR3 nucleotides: TGTGCCAGCAGCCGAGAGGGGGCCACTAACTATGGCTACACCTTC.

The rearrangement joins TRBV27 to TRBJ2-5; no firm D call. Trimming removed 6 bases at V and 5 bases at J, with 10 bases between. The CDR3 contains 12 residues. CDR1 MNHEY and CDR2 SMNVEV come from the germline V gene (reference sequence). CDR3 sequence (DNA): TGTGCCAGCAGAGACCCACGGGAGACCCAGTACTTC. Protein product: CASRDPRETQYF.

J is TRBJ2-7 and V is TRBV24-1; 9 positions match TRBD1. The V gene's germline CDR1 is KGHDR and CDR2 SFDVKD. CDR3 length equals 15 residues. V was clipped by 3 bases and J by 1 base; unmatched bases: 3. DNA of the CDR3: TGTGCCACCAGTGATGCCGGGACAGGGTCCTACGAGCAGTACTTC. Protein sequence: CATSDAGTGSYEQYF.

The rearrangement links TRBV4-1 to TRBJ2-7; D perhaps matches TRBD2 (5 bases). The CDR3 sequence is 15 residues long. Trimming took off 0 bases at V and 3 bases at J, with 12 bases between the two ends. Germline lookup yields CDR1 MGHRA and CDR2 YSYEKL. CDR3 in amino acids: CASSQEPDWNYEQYF. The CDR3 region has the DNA TGCGCCAGCAGCCAAGAGCCGGACTGGAACTACGAGCAGTACTTC.

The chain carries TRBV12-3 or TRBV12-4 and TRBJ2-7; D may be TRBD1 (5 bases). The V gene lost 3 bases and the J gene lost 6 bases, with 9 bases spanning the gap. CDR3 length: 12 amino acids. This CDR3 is CASSFAGFEQYF. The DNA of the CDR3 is TGTGCCAGCAGTTTTGCAGGGTTCGAGCAGTACTTC.

CDR3 bases: TGTGCCAGCAGCTTAGAAGCTAGCAATCAGCCCCAGCATTTT. It translates to CASSLEASNQPQHF. The genes are TRBV7-6 and TRBJ1-5; D is unresolved. The CDR3 loop spans 14 amino acids. Per germline, CDR1 SGHVS and CDR2 FNYEAQ. Between the trimmed V and J ends, which lost 1 base and 0 bases, there was a span of 4 bases.

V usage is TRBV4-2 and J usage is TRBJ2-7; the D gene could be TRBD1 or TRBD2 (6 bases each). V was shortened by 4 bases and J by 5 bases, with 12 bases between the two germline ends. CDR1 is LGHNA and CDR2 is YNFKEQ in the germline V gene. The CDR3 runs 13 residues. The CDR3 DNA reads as TGTGCCAGCAGCCGCGTGGGGGGCGACGAGCAGTACTTC. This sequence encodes CASSRVGGDEQYF.

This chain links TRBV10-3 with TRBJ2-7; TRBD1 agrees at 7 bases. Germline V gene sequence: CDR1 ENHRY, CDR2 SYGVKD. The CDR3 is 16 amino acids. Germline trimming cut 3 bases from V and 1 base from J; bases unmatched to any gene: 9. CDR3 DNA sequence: TGTGCCATCAGTGACCCCGGACAGGTGGGATCCTACGAGCAGTACTTC. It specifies CAISDPGQVGSYEQYF.

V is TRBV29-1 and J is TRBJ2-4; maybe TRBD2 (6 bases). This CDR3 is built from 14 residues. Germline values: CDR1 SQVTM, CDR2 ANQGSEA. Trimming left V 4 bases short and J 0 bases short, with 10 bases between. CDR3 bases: TGCAGCGTTGGTGTGGGGGGAGCCAAAAACATTCAGTACTTC. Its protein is CSVGVGGAKNIQYF.

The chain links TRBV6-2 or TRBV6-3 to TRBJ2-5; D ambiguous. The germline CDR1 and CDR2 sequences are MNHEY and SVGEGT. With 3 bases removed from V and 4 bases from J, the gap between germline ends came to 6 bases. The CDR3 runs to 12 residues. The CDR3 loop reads CASSYYAETQYF. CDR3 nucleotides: TGTGCCAGCAGTTATTATGCAGAGACCCAGTACTTC.

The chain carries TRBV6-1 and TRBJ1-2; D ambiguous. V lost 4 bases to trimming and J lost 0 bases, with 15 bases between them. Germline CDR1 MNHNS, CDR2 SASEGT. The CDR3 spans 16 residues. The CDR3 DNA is TGTGCCAGCAGTGTCCTAAGGGCCGATCCTAACTATGGCTACACCTTC. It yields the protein CASSVLRADPNYGYTF.

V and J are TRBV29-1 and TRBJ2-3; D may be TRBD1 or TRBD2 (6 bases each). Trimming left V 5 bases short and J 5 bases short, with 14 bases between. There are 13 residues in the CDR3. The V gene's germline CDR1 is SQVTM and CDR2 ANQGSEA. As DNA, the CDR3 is TGCAGCGTTAGGGTGGGGGGCCGAGATACGCAGTATTTT. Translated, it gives CSVRVGGRDTQYF.

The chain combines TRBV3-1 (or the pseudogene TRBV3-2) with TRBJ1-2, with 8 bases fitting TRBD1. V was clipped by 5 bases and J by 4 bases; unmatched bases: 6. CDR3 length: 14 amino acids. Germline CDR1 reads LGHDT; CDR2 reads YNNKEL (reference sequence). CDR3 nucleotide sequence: TGTGCCAGCAGCTTCGGACAGGGTACCTATGGCTACACCTTC. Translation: CASSFGQGTYGYTF.

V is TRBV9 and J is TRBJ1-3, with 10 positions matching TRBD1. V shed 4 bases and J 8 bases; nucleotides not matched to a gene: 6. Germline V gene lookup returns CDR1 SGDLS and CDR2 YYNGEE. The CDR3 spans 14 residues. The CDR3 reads CASSFRDRGDTIYF. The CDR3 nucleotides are TGTGCCAGCAGCTTCCGGGACAGGGGAGACACCATATATTTT.

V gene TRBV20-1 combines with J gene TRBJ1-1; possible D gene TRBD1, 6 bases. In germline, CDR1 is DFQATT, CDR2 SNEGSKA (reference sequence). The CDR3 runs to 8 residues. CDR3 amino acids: CRGGGAFF. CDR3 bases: TGCAGAGGGGGGGGTGCTTTCTTT.

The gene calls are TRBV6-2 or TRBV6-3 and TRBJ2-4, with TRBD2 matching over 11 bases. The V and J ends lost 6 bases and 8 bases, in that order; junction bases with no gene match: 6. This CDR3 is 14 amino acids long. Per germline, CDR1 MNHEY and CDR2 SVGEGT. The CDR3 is CASSLAGGMDIQYF. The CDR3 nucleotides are TGTGCCAGCAGCCTAGCGGGGGGCATGGACATTCAGTACTTC.

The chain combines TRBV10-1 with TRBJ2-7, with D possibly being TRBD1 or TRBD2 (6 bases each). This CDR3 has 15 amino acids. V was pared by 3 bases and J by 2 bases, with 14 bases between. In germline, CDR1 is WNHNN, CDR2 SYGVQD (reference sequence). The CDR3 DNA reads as TGCGCCAGCAGTGACCCGGGGGCGGGGACCTACGAGCAGTACTTC. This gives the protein CASSDPGAGTYEQYF.

CDR3 coding DNA: TGTGCCAGCAGCCGGACAGGGGGTGGGGAGCTGTTTTTT. This encodes CASSRTGGGELFF. J is TRBJ2-2 and V is TRBV5-4; TRBD1 agrees at 10 bases. V trimming: 4 bases; J trimming: 8 bases; junction bases outside the gene matches: 2. There are 13 residues in the CDR3. From germline, CDR1 is SGHNT and CDR2 YYREEE (reference sequence).